A single sample is the source of the 23 T cell receptor beta chains below, sequenced in a study of T cell changes during pregnancy in multiple sclerosis (dated by TCRdb to the late 2010s). Libraries were built with the immunoSEQ multiplex PCR assay. TCRdb took over this immuneACCESS table, retaining in-frame rearrangements with V and J assigned. Such tables are incomplete; in checked studies, under half of the missing clones stem from an unresolved V gene, and the remainder is unexplained. The table for this sample lists about 83,000 clones; roughly nine tenths of them were counted only once. The ten largest clones add up to roughly 3.5% of the sample. Source: PBMCs, taken in the first trimester of pregnancy. Receptors were obtained from a female donor in good health, serving as a control in a pregnancy study. Some clones in this sample may be carry-over from other donors' samples.

This sequence joins TRBV10-3 and TRBJ1-2; D call uncertain. The CDR3 length is 14 residues. CDR1 and CDR2 from the germline V gene are ENHRY and SYGVKD. The V end lost 2 bases, the J end lost 2 bases, and 9 bases lay between the germline ends. CDR3: CAISEGQTNYGYTF. The CDR3 nucleotides read TGTGCCATCAGTGAGGGTCAGACAAACTATGGCTACACCTTC.

This clone appeared a few times. The rearrangement links TRBV4-2 to TRBJ2-2, with 9 bases matching TRBD1. The CDR3 totals 16 residues. The junction had 5 bases not matched to a gene; V was cut back by 3 bases and J by 3 bases. Germline loops: CDR1 LGHNA, CDR2 YNFKEQ. CDR3 residues: CASSHRQGGDTGELFF. DNA for the CDR3: TGTGCCAGCAGCCATCGACAGGGGGGAGACACCGGGGAGCTGTTTTTT.

V and J are TRBV27 and TRBJ1-5, with 7 bases matching TRBD1. Germline V gene sequence: CDR1 MNHEY, CDR2 SMNVEV (reference sequence). V shed 2 bases and J 9 bases; nucleotides not matched to a gene: 16. There are 17 residues in the CDR3. The CDR3 DNA reads as TGTGCCAGCAGTTTAGTAGGCGGACAGGCTACTCATCGGCCCCAGCATTTT. Protein: CASSLVGGQATHRPQHF.

The rearrangement uses TRBV5-1 and TRBJ2-4, with D maybe TRBD1 (6 bases). This CDR3 contains 15 residues. The V end lost 4 bases, the J end lost 8 bases, and 19 bases lay between the germline ends. Germline V gene lookup returns CDR1 SGHRS and CDR2 YFSETQ. As DNA, the CDR3 is TGCGCCAGCAGCGCGGACGCAGGGGCGGCGGACATTCAGTACTTC. It specifies CASSADAGAADIQYF.

The chain has TRBV9 and TRBJ2-7; 7 nucleotides line up with TRBD2. The CDR3 totals 14 residues. The junction had 12 bases not matched to a gene; V was cut back by 8 bases and J by 4 bases. Germline CDR1 and CDR2: SGDLS and YYNGEE. CDR3 region: CASCPTSTGYEQYF. Here the CDR3 DNA reads TGTGCCAGTTGTCCGACTAGCACGGGGTACGAGCAGTACTTC.

This clone showed up just once. The CDR3 reads CASSQDPGRTEAFF. The CDR3 nucleotides read TGCGCCAGCAGCCAAGATCCGGGGAGGACTGAAGCTTTCTTT. This chain joins TRBV4-1 and TRBJ1-1; D gene ambiguous. CDR1 and CDR2 from the germline V gene are MGHRA and YSYEKL. The CDR3 is 14 residues long. Trimming stripped 0 bases from V and 5 bases from J, with 10 bases between.

A word on this clone: Other DNA sequences within the sample encode an identical CDR3. V gene TRBV5-1 combines with J gene TRBJ1-1; possibly TRBD1 for D (5 bases). Germline CDR1 SGHRS, CDR2 YFSETQ. V lost 0 bases and J lost 0, with 9 bases in between. The CDR3 covers 15 residues. The CDR3 here is CASSLGTGLNTEAFF. DNA of the CDR3: TGCGCCAGCAGCTTGGGTACAGGTTTGAACACTGAAGCTTTCTTT.

V gene TRBV10-3 combines with J gene TRBJ1-3; D unresolved. This CDR3 contains 16 residues. Germline loops: CDR1 ENHRY, CDR2 SYGVKD. V lost 2 bases and J lost 3, with 14 bases in between. CDR3 region: CAISEQSVFGGNTIYF. DNA of the CDR3: TGTGCCATCAGTGAGCAATCGGTCTTTGGTGGAAACACCATATATTTT.

V is TRBV11-2 and J is TRBJ2-7; no clear D. The germline V gene encodes CDR1 SGHAT and CDR2 FQNNGV. Trimming shortened V by 1 base and J by 7 bases, and 17 bases separated the two germline ends. The length of the CDR3 is 15 residues. The CDR3 coding sequence is TGTGCCAGCAGCTTAGTGTTACCGCCTACGGAGGAGCAGTACTTC. It translates to CASSLVLPPTEEQYF.

V usage is TRBV27 and J usage is TRBJ2-7; 10 nucleotides align to TRBD1. The V gene end was trimmed by 3 bases and the J gene end by 4 bases; junction bases not matched to a gene: 9. Germline CDR1 MNHEY, CDR2 SMNVEV (reference sequence). This CDR3 region has 16 residues. The CDR3 protein is CASSFYPGQGLYEQYF. In nucleotides, the CDR3 is TGTGCCAGCAGTTTTTACCCGGGACAGGGGTTATACGAGCAGTACTTC.

This sequence joins TRBV6-1 and TRBJ2-5; 8 nucleotides match TRBD2. The J segment lost 2 bases and the V segment lost 3 bases, leaving 5 bases of the junction unmatched. The CDR3 length is 15 residues. CDR1 is MNHNS, CDR2 SASEGT, per germline. The CDR3 DNA reads TGTGCCAGCAGTGAGTCCGCGGGAGGTCAAGAGACCCAGTACTTC. It translates to CASSESAGGQETQYF.

The V and J genes are TRBV28 and TRBJ1-5; 10 nucleotides line up with TRBD1. This CDR3 contains 15 residues. Germline lookup yields CDR1 MDHEN and CDR2 SYDVKM. The junction had 9 bases not matched to a gene; V was cut back by 7 bases and J by 6 bases. CDR3 DNA: TGTGCCAGCACCCCTACCGGGACAGGGGCTCAGCCCCAGCATTTT. Its translation is CASTPTGTGAQPQHF.

The J gene is TRBJ2-2, the V gene TRBV18; 11 bases are a match to TRBD2. V was pared by 6 bases and J by 6 bases, with 6 bases of the junction left unmatched. The CDR3 runs 15 residues. The germline CDR1 and CDR2 sequences are KGHSH and LQKENI. CDR3 region: CASSPTSGSAGELFF. In DNA, the CDR3 is TGTGCCAGCTCCCCCACTAGCGGGAGTGCCGGGGAGCTGTTTTTT.

The V gene is TRBV7-8, the J gene TRBJ1-2; 9 positions match TRBD1. V was clipped by 4 bases and J by 0 bases; unmatched bases: 12. CDR3 length: 18 amino acids. Looked up from germline, CDR1 is SGHVS and CDR2 is FQNEAQ. DNA of the CDR3: TGTGCCAGCAGCTCCCGACGGACAGGGGATCTAACTAACTATGGCTACACCTTC. It codes for CASSSRRTGDLTNYGYTF. Based on the CDR3 plus reference TRBV7-8 and TRBJ1-2, the full variable domain is GAGVSQSPRYKVAKRGQDVALRCDPISGHVSLFWYQQALGQGPEFLTYFQNEAQLDKSGLPSDRFFAERPEGSVSTLKIQRTQQEDSAVYLCASSSRRTGDLTNYGYTFGSGTRLTVV.

This chain links TRBV7-2 with TRBJ1-4; D call uncertain. With 3 bases removed from V and 0 bases from J, the gap between germline ends came to 5 bases. The germline gives CDR1 SGHTA, CDR2 FQGNSA. This CDR3 is 14 amino acids long. The CDR3 sequence is CASSFRATNEKLFF. In DNA, the CDR3 is TGTGCCAGCAGCTTCCGAGCAACTAATGAAAAACTGTTTTTT.

This sequence joins TRBV20-1 and TRBJ2-7; a possible D gene is TRBD1 (5 bases). Trimming cost V 6 bases and J 5 bases, with 11 bases left between them. Looked up from germline, CDR1 is DFQATT and CDR2 is SNEGSKA (reference sequence). The CDR3 is made up of 11 amino acids. CDR3 sequence: CSAQGIHEQYF. CDR3 in DNA: TGCAGTGCCCAGGGAATCCACGAGCAGTACTTC.

This chain connects TRBV19 to TRBJ1-1, with 9 bases that match TRBD1. V shed 7 bases, J shed 6 bases, and the junction held 12 bases outside the gene matches. From germline, CDR1 is LNHDA and CDR2 SQIVND (reference sequence). The CDR3 has 15 amino acids. DNA for the CDR3: TGTGCCAGTATCCAAGGGGGGACAGGGCGGCCTGAAGCTTTCTTT. This sequence encodes CASIQGGTGRPEAFF.

The chain has TRBV28 and TRBJ2-7; 10 bases align to TRBD2. Germline lookup yields CDR1 MDHEN and CDR2 SYDVKM. This CDR3 is 15 amino acids long. The V segment lost 6 bases and the J segment 4 bases; nucleotides outside the gene matches: 9. CDR3: CASRQGLASAYEQYF. The DNA of the CDR3 is TGTGCCAGCAGACAGGGACTAGCGAGCGCTTACGAGCAGTACTTC.

This sequence joins TRBV21-1 and TRBJ1-2. TRBV21-1 counts as a pseudogene. CDR3 length equals 15 residues. CDR3 amino acids: CASSKGGGTNYGYTF. The DNA for the CDR3 is TGTGCCAGCAGCAAGGGGGGAGGTACGAACTATGGCTACACCTTC.

The chain links TRBV19 to TRBJ2-1, with 7 bases that match TRBD2. Germline CDR1 and CDR2: LNHDA and SQIVND (reference sequence). V shed 7 bases and J 1 base; nucleotides not matched to a gene: 7. The CDR3 totals 15 residues. CDR3 DNA sequence: TGTGCCAGTACCGTCAGCGGGAATTCCTACAATGAGCAGTTCTTC. It yields the protein CASTVSGNSYNEQFF.

The chain joins TRBV7-2 to TRBJ1-2; TRBD1 aligns across 9 bases. This CDR3 has 16 residues. The junction had 12 bases not matched to a gene; V was cut back by 5 bases and J by 5 bases. From germline, CDR1 is SGHTA and CDR2 FQGNSA. The CDR3 sequence is CASSQHRGRIGYGYTF. CDR3 in DNA: TGTGCCAGCAGCCAACACAGGGGGCGAATCGGATATGGCTACACCTTC.

The gene calls are TRBV10-2 and TRBJ1-5, with 7 bases identical to TRBD1. V lost 8 bases to trimming and J lost 0 bases; unmatched junction nucleotides: 7. Germline-derived CDR1 and CDR2 are WSHSY and SAAADI. The CDR3 covers 15 residues. CDR3 residues: CASGTGAYSNQPQHF. The CDR3 DNA follows: TGCGCCAGCGGAACAGGGGCTTATAGCAATCAGCCCCAGCATTTT.

This clone appeared a single time. The chain links TRBV19 to TRBJ1-6, with 8 bases lining up with TRBD1. CDR3 length: 16 residues. The ends lost 5 bases at V and 4 bases at J; junction bases unmatched: 7. Per the germline V gene, CDR1 is LNHDA and CDR2 is SQIVND (reference sequence). The CDR3: CASSYGTGAYNSPLHF. CDR3 DNA: TGTGCCAGTAGTTACGGGACAGGCGCTTATAATTCACCCCTCCACTTT.